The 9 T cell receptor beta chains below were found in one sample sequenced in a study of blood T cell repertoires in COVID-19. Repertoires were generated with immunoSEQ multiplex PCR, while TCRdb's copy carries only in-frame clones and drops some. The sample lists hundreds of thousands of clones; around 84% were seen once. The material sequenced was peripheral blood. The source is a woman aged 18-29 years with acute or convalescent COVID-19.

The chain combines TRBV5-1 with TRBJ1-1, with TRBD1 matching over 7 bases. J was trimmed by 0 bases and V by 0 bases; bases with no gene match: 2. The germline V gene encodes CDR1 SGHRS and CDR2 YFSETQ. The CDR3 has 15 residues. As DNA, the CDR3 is TGCGCCAGCAGCTTGGGACAGGGTCTGAACACTGAAGCTTTCTTT. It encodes CASSLGQGLNTEAFF. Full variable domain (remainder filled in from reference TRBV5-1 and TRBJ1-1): KAGVTQTPRYLIKTRGQQVTLSCSPISGHRSVSWYQQTPGQGLQFLFEYFSETQRNKGNFPGRFSGRQFSNSRSEMNVSTLELGDSALYLCASSLGQGLNTEAFFGQGTRLTVV.

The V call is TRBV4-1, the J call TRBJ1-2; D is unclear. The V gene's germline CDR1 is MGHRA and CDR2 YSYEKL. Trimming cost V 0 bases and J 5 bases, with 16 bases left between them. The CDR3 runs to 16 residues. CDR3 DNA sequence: TGCGCCAGCAGCCAAGAACCCGATACTCAATTGTATGGCTACACCTTC. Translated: CASSQEPDTQLYGYTF.

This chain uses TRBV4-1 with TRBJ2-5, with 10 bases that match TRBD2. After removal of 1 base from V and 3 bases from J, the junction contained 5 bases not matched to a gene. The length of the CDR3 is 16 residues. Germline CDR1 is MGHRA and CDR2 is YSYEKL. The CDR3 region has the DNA TGCGCCAGCAGCCAAGCTAGCCTAGCGGGGGAAGAGACCCAGTACTTC. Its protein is CASSQASLAGEETQYF.

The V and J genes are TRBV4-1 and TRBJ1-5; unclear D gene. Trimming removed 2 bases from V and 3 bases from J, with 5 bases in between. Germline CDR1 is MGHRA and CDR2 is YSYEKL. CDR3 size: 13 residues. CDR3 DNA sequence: TGCGCCAGCAGCCAAAGCCCCAATCAGCCCCAGCATTTT. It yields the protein CASSQSPNQPQHF.

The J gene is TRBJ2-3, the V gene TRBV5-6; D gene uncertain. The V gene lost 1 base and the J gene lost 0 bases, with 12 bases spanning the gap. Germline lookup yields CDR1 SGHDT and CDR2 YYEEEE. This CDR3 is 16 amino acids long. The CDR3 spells CASSLYGEASTDTQYF. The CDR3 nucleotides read TGTGCCAGCAGCTTGTACGGCGAGGCTAGCACAGATACGCAGTATTTT.

The CDR3 loop is CASSPGQGDGEKLFF. The CDR3 region has the DNA TGCGCCAGCAGCCCGGGACAGGGGGACGGTGAAAAACTGTTTTTT. This chain connects TRBV5-1 to TRBJ1-4; 11 bases line up with TRBD1. Germline CDR1 is SGHRS and CDR2 is YFSETQ. V lost 4 bases, J lost 7 bases, and 6 bases stayed unmatched. This CDR3 region has 15 residues. Combining the CDR3 with reference TRBV5-1 and TRBJ1-4 gives the whole variable domain KAGVTQTPRYLIKTRGQQVTLSCSPISGHRSVSWYQQTPGQGLQFLFEYFSETQRNKGNFPGRFSGRQFSNSRSEMNVSTLELGDSALYLCASSPGQGDGEKLFFGSGTQLSVL.

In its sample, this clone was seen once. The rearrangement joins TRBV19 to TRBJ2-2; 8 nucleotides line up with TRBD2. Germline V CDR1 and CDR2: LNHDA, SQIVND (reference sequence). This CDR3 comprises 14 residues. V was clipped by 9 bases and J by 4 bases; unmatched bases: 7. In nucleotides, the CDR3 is TGTGCCAGCCGGACTAGCTACAGCACCGGGGAGCTGTTTTTT. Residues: CASRTSYSTGELFF.

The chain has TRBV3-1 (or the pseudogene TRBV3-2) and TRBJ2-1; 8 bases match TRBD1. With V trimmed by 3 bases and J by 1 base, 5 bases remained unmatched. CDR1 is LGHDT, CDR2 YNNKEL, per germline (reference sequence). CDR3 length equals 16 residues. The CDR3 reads CASSHHGQGSYNEQFF. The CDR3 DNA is TGTGCCAGCAGCCACCATGGACAGGGTTCCTACAATGAGCAGTTCTTC.

The CDR3 nucleotides read TGTGCCACTGGCGGGACTTTCGGGAGGGAGACCCAGTACTTC. It is translated as CATGGTFGRETQYF. V is TRBV7-9 and J is TRBJ2-5; 7 bases agree with TRBD2. Trimming at V came to 10 bases and at J to 5 bases, leaving 13 bases not matched to a gene. Germline V gene data show CDR1 as SEHNR and CDR2 as FQNEAQ (reference sequence). CDR3 size: 14 residues.